The source of this T cell receptor (beta chain) is a study of blood T cell repertoires in COVID-19. The germline V and J ends were trimmed by 7 bases and 3 bases, with 11 bases remaining between them. The V gene's germline CDR1 is MNHEY and CDR2 SVGAGI. There are 13 residues in the CDR3. TCRdb's copy holds only in-frame clones and misses some; the assay was immunoSEQ multiplex PCR. This table holds some 160,000 clones, about 86% found once. V usage is TRBV6-5 and J usage is TRBJ2-3; tentatively, D is TRBD1 (6 bases). Sequencing used peripheral blood. This TCR derives from a woman aged 65 to 85 with COVID-19, enrolled during active disease. CDR3 sequence reads: CASTRDRTDTQYF. CDR3 bases: TGTGCCAGCACCCGAGACAGGACAGATACGCAGTATTTT.